The clone carrying this T cell receptor beta chain was seen only a few times. This specimen comes from a study of blood T cells in healthy people across ages. Study context: There was about one barcoded beta molecule captured by template switching per two T cells.

It was with a sample-barcoded 5' primer and a J-beta primer mix that a second PCR of about 7 to 12 cycles was run. Via MiXCR, TCRdb re-called the 5' RACE reads, giving one row per CDR3 protein. This sample has around 1,000,000 distinct CDR3 sequences, with under 30% found just once. A further study also used this sample, focusing on T cells of mothers and their children.

Sequencing used blood. The TCR was taken from a girl aged 2 to 10 in good health.

Here the CDR3 DNA reads TGTGCCAGCAGCCCAGGGTGGACCCAGTACTTC. The encoded protein is CASSPGWTQYF. This chain uses TRBV6-5 with TRBJ2-4; tentative D call: TRBD1 (5 bases). The J call is in doubt because the DNA end fits TRBJ2-5 better. Looked up from germline, CDR1 is MNHEY and CDR2 is SVGAGI. The CDR3 is 11 residues long.